Below, 8 T cell receptor beta chains from the same sample are listed, as sequenced in a study of blood T cell repertoires in COVID-19. Clones were sequenced by immunoSEQ multiplex PCR, and TCRdb holds only the in-frame ones, with some missing. The table lists 250,000 or so clones, about 86% of them singletons. The sample consisted of peripheral blood. These receptors all come from an elderly man with acute or convalescent COVID-19.

The V call is TRBV5-6, the J call TRBJ2-7, with D possibly TRBD1 on 5 matching bases. The CDR3 covers 12 residues. Germline V gene lookup returns CDR1 SGHDT and CDR2 YYEEEE. Trimming left V 0 bases short and J 4 bases short, with 5 bases between. The CDR3 coding sequence is TGTGCCAGCAGCTTGGGACAGTACGAGCAGTACTTC. The encoded protein is CASSLGQYEQYF. The variable domain in full, completed from reference TRBV5-6 and TRBJ2-7, reads DAGVTQSPTHLIKTRGQQVTLRCSPKSGHDTVSWYQQALGQGPQFIFQYYEEEERQRGNFPDRFSGHQFPNYSSELNVNALLLGDSALYLCASSLGQYEQYFGPGTRLTVT.

This rearrangement joins TRBV7-2 to TRBJ1-4; D unresolved. This CDR3 is 14 amino acids long. Germline V gene data show CDR1 as SGHTA and CDR2 as FQGNSA. Trimming took 1 base from V and 8 from J, leaving 11 bases between them. The DNA of the CDR3 is TGTGCCAGCAGCTTAGACAGTTCATCCGAAAAACTGTTTTTT. Protein: CASSLDSSSEKLFF.

The chain carries TRBV27 and TRBJ1-5; D is perhaps TRBD1 (5 bases). V was trimmed by 5 bases and J by 1 base, leaving 15 bases between them. The CDR3 has 16 amino acids. Germline V gene data show CDR1 as MNHEY and CDR2 as SMNVEV (reference sequence). CDR3 sequence: CASSPNPRGSNQPQHF. The CDR3 coding sequence is TGTGCCAGCAGTCCCAATCCCCGGGGGAGCAATCAGCCCCAGCATTTT.

The CDR3 reads CASSYRTLEKLFF. CDR3 nucleotides: TGTGCCAGCAGTTACCGGACTCTTGAAAAACTGTTTTTT. V and J are TRBV6-5 and TRBJ1-4; D remains unclear. Germline CDR1 MNHEY, CDR2 SVGAGI. This CDR3 comprises 13 residues. Trimming left V 2 bases short and J 7 bases short, with 8 bases between.

V and J are TRBV19 and TRBJ2-5; D gene uncertain. The CDR3 is 14 residues long. V was trimmed by 0 bases and J by 4 bases, leaving 9 bases between them. CDR1 and CDR2 from the germline V gene are LNHDA and SQIVND (reference sequence). CDR3 nucleotide sequence: TGTGCCAGTAGTATAGATGTTAACGGAGAGACCCAGTACTTC. Residues: CASSIDVNGETQYF.

In this sample, this clone turned up a few times. The genes are TRBV28 and TRBJ1-2, with a weak D call TRBD1 (6 bases). The V gene lost 1 base and the J gene lost 2 bases, with 8 bases spanning the gap. This CDR3 contains 14 residues. Germline V gene lookup returns CDR1 MDHEN and CDR2 SYDVKM. Here the CDR3 DNA reads TGTGCCAGCAGTTTATCTGGGACAAACTATGGCTACACCTTC. It is translated as CASSLSGTNYGYTF.

The chain is built from TRBV5-1 and TRBJ2-3, with 10 bases that match TRBD2. CDR3 length: 15 amino acids. Germline assignment: CDR1 SGHRS and CDR2 YFSETQ. V dropped 4 bases and J dropped 6; count of bases not matched to a gene: 8. This CDR3 reads CASSPPSGGADTQYF. In DNA form, the CDR3 reads TGCGCCAGCAGCCCCCCGAGCGGGGGGGCGGATACGCAGTATTTT.

The chain employs TRBV29-1 and TRBJ2-4; D may be TRBD1 (6 bases). The V end was cut by 5 bases, the J end by 6 bases, with 11 bases between. The germline gives CDR1 SQVTM, CDR2 ANQGSEA. The CDR3 is made up of 12 amino acids. The chain's CDR3 is CSVLRDTNIQYF. The CDR3 DNA reads as TGCAGCGTTCTACGGGACACAAACATTCAGTACTTC.